This TCR beta chain was found in a study of cytomegalovirus exposure and HLA in healthy donors. Study observations and caveats: The analysis excluded some indistinguishable V segments, including TRBV6-2 and TRBV6-3. Common viral pathogens were later found to be apparently linked to several of the most significant clusters.

The study ran its PCR with 60 Vbeta and 13 Jbeta primers. Here immunoSEQ multiplex PCR was the method, and the copy in TCRdb shows in-frame clones only, minus some. The sample includes tens of thousands of clones. This CDR3 is built from 16 residues. Germline loops: CDR1 SNHLY, CDR2 FYNNEI. Worth noting for this clone: The antigen is unknown.

This chain connects TRBV2 to TRBJ2-5; D perhaps matches TRBD1 (5 bases). The end of the DNA is better explained by TRBJ2-7, so the J call may be wrong. This clonotype was sampled from a man aged 25-45 years in good health and CMV-seronegative. Sequenced sample: PBMCs. The CDR3 is CASSETQFQGPYEQYF. CDR3 DNA sequence: TGTGCCAGCAGTGAAACCCAGTTCCAGGGCCCCTACGAGCAGTACTTC.